This note documents a single T cell receptor beta chain sequence. MiXCR, applied by TCRdb to the RT-PCR reads, yields one record per CDR3 protein. The data show 600,000 to 850,000 distinct CDR3 sequences, with 14% seen just once and 7.5% to 8% held by the top ten. This specimen comes from a study of response to subunit inactivated influenza vaccine. Per the germline V gene, CDR1 is SGDLS and CDR2 is YYNGEE. This CDR3 spans 13 amino acids. V lost 2 bases, J lost 1 base, and 7 bases lay in between. The sequence came from a man aged 45-65 years who received an inactivated influenza vaccine. The genes are TRBV9 and TRBJ2-7, with no clear D. Sequenced here: PBMCs from blood, sampled around 14 days before vaccination. The CDR3 region is CASSVGTSYEQYF. Here the CDR3 DNA reads TGTGCCAGCAGCGTCGGCACGTCCTACGAGCAGTACTTC. Using reference TRBV9 and TRBJ2-7 for the parts outside the CDR3, the full variable domain is DSGVTQTPKHLITATGQRVTLRCSPRSGDLSVYWYQQSLDQGLQFLIQYYNGEERAKGNILERFSAQQFPDLHSELNLSSLELGDSALYFCASSVGTSYEQYFGPGTRLTVT.